These 17 T cell receptor beta chains came from one sample sequenced in a study of early T cells in non-severe SARS-CoV-2 infection. TCRdb re-called the 5' RACE reads with MiXCR, one entry per CDR3 protein. Among about 80,000 distinct CDR3 sequences, over 9% were seen once, and the ten largest hold approximately 4.8%. Specimen: whole blood. The receptors derive from an adult who was a healthcare worker with PCR-confirmed SARS-CoV-2 infection or an uninfected control (not recorded which).

The table lists this clonotype with many counts. This chain uses TRBV9 with TRBJ2-2; D not certain. This CDR3 region has 12 residues. The germline V gene has CDR1 SGDLS and CDR2 YYNGEE. Trimming removed 0 bases from V and 7 bases from J, with 4 bases in between. CDR3 bases: TGTGCCAGCAGCGTAGCGAACGGGGAGCTGTTTTTT. Its translation: CASSVANGELFF.

This clonotype was seen ten or more times. This chain links TRBV25-1 with TRBJ1-1; 9 bases are shared with TRBD1. Germline V gene sequence: CDR1 MGHDK, CDR2 SYGVNS. Trimming removed 2 bases from V and 12 bases from J; junction bases left unmatched: 10. The CDR3 is made up of 14 amino acids. The DNA of the CDR3 is TGTGCCAGCAGTGAAGCCGGACAGGGGAGAATACCTTTCTTT. This codes for CASSEAGQGRIPFF.

This clonotype was seen repeatedly, ten times or more. V and J are TRBV20-1 and TRBJ2-1; 8 positions match TRBD2. This CDR3 spans 14 amino acids. V was pared by 1 base and J by 3 bases, with 2 bases of the junction left unmatched. Germline assignment: CDR1 DFQATT and CDR2 SNEGSKA (reference sequence). The CDR3 sequence is CSARGTSGYNEQFF. DNA for the CDR3: TGCAGTGCTAGAGGTACTAGCGGCTACAATGAGCAGTTCTTC.

This clonotype was observed many times. The V gene is TRBV11-1, the J gene TRBJ1-1, with unresolved D. There are 13 residues in the CDR3. Germline assignment: CDR1 SGHAT and CDR2 FQDESV (reference sequence). V was shortened by 7 bases and J by 6 bases, with 15 bases between the two germline ends. The CDR3 loop is CASTPYVVPEAFF. The CDR3 DNA is TGTGCCAGCACCCCCTACGTGGTCCCTGAAGCTTTCTTT.

This clonotype was counted at least ten times. The chain has TRBV18 and TRBJ2-5, with no clear D. CDR3 length: 13 residues. Per germline, CDR1 KGHSH and CDR2 LQKENI. V was trimmed by 3 bases and J by 3 bases, leaving 8 bases between them. In DNA form, the CDR3 reads TGTGCCAGCTCACCTAAACAGAAAGAGACCCAGTACTTC. Translating gives CASSPKQKETQYF.

The CDR3 DNA is TGTGCCAGCAGCCCGAACAGGGGTGGCACTGAAGCTTTCTTT. Its translation: CASSPNRGGTEAFF. V gene TRBV5-4 combines with J gene TRBJ1-1, with 7 bases aligning to TRBD1. V dropped 4 bases and J dropped 4; count of bases not matched to a gene: 7. Germline CDR1 SGHNT, CDR2 YYREEE (reference sequence). This CDR3 is 14 amino acids long.

The CDR3 loop reads CASSSSSLGAFF. Here the CDR3 DNA reads TGTGCCAGCAGTTCGTCCAGTCTGGGAGCTTTCTTT. V usage is TRBV12-3 or TRBV12-4 and J usage is TRBJ1-1; no definite D call. The CDR3 covers 12 residues. Deletions cut 4 bases from V and 10 bases from J, with 13 bases between.

This clonotype was seen repeatedly, ten times or more. V gene TRBV7-8 combines with J gene TRBJ1-1; possibly TRBD1 for D (5 bases). There are 14 residues in the CDR3. V lost 3 bases and J lost 4, with 12 bases in between. Per the germline V gene, CDR1 is SGHVS and CDR2 is FQNEAQ. The CDR3 is CASSLMGEVTEAFF. The CDR3 region has the DNA TGTGCCAGCAGCTTGATGGGGGAGGTCACTGAAGCTTTCTTT.

This clonotype was picked up many times. J is TRBJ2-1 and V is TRBV18; 9 bases fit TRBD1. This CDR3 contains 15 residues. Germline lookup yields CDR1 KGHSH and CDR2 LQKENI. The V segment lost 3 bases and the J segment 4 bases; nucleotides outside the gene matches: 4. In DNA form, the CDR3 reads TGTGCCAGCTCACCTCCGGGACAGGGTTACAATGAGCAGTTCTTC. Amino acid sequence: CASSPPGQGYNEQFF.

The genes are TRBV28 and TRBJ2-1; D unclear. The CDR3 consists of 13 residues. Trimming shortened V by 3 bases and J by 6 bases, and 9 bases separated the two germline ends. From germline, CDR1 is MDHEN and CDR2 SYDVKM. CDR3 sequence (DNA): TGTGCCAGCAGTTTGGCATTTCCCAATGAGCAGTTCTTC. Protein: CASSLAFPNEQFF.

The gene calls are TRBV13 and TRBJ2-5, with D tentatively TRBD2 (5 bases). Germline values: CDR1 PRHDT, CDR2 FYEKMQ (reference sequence). The V end lost 5 bases, the J end lost 4 bases, and 14 bases lay between the germline ends. This CDR3 region has 14 residues. The CDR3 region has the DNA TGTGCCAGCAGCCCCGGGCTGGGGAGAGAGACCCAGTACTTC. Translating gives CASSPGLGRETQYF.

The chain combines TRBV5-1 with TRBJ2-5; 8 bases agree with TRBD2. Germline CDR1 is SGHRS and CDR2 is YFSETQ. This CDR3 has 16 amino acids. J lost 5 bases, V lost 2 bases, and 11 bases had no gene match. In nucleotides, the CDR3 is TGCGCCAGCAGCTTATCGGTAGCGGGAAATCGGGAGACCCAGTACTTC. This codes for CASSLSVAGNRETQYF.

This rearrangement joins TRBV5-1 to TRBJ2-1; TRBD2 matches 7 bases. With 8 bases clipped from V and 7 bases from J, the junction kept 12 bases outside the gene matches. Germline assignment: CDR1 SGHRS and CDR2 YFSETQ. The length of the CDR3 is 14 residues. CDR3 loop: CASREGPEENEQFF. CDR3 sequence (DNA): TGCGCCAGTAGGGAGGGCCCAGAAGAGAATGAGCAGTTCTTC.

This clonotype was counted ten times or more. V gene TRBV7-2 combines with J gene TRBJ2-7; the match to TRBD2 covers 11 bases. After removal of 5 bases from V and 4 bases from J, the junction contained 4 bases not matched to a gene. Germline CDR1 and CDR2: SGHTA and FQGNSA. The CDR3 runs to 14 residues. CDR3 region: CASSPSGRRYEQYF. CDR3 nucleotides: TGTGCCAGCAGCCCTAGCGGGAGGAGGTACGAGCAGTACTTC.

This clonotype appeared a few times. This chain links TRBV10-3 with TRBJ1-2; D gene unclear. V lost 5 bases and J lost 0, with 10 bases in between. CDR1 is ENHRY and CDR2 is SYGVKD in the germline V gene. This CDR3 is built from 14 residues. CDR3 amino acids: CAISSGLANYGYTF. The CDR3 bases are TGTGCCATCAGTTCGGGTTTAGCTAACTATGGCTACACCTTC.

This clonotype was picked up a small number of times. The V and J genes are TRBV18 and TRBJ1-6; 8 nucleotides align to TRBD1. V shed 1 base, J shed 5 bases, and the junction held 1 base outside the gene matches. Germline V CDR1 and CDR2: KGHSH, LQKENI. The CDR3 covers 15 residues. CDR3 in amino acids: CASSPLTGDNSPLHF. The CDR3 DNA follows: TGTGCCAGCTCACCACTGACAGGGGATAATTCACCCCTCCACTTT.

This clonotype showed up just a few times. The chain couples TRBV7-9 to TRBJ2-7, with TRBD1 identical over 7 bases. The V and J ends lost 7 bases and 2 bases, in that order; junction bases with no gene match: 8. In germline, CDR1 is SEHNR, CDR2 FQNEAQ (reference sequence). The CDR3 sequence is 14 residues long. Written as DNA, the CDR3 is TGTGCCAGCACCCCGGACAGGCCCCCCTACGAGCAGTACTTC. Protein: CASTPDRPPYEQYF.